These 23 T cell receptor beta chains were all obtained from the same sample, sequenced in a study of blood T cell repertoires in COVID-19 (dated by TCRdb to 2020 to 2021). Receptors were amplified or captured by the immunoSEQ multiplex PCR assay. As stored in TCRdb, this immuneACCESS dataset retains in-frame rearrangements with V and J assigned. A fraction of the clones does not appear; measured against another copy, unresolved V genes explain less than half of the discrepancy, and the remainder lacks a known reason. This sample lists 30,000 to 45,000 clones; about 83% were detected once. Of the sample, about 2.1% is held by the ten largest clones. Sequenced material: peripheral blood. The receptor source for this set is a man aged 55-75 years with active COVID-19.

The chain has TRBV28 and TRBJ2-1; D gene unclear. In germline, CDR1 is MDHEN, CDR2 SYDVKM. Trimming removed 4 bases at V and 9 bases at J, with 16 bases between. The CDR3 covers 14 residues. CDR3 protein: CASSSPVRAPEQFF. CDR3 nucleotides: TGTGCCAGCAGTTCGCCCGTAAGAGCTCCTGAGCAGTTCTTC.

The chain couples TRBV7-9 to TRBJ2-3; 11 bases are shared with TRBD2. CDR3 length equals 17 residues. With 5 bases clipped from V and 6 bases from J, the junction kept 13 bases outside the gene matches. Looked up from germline, CDR1 is SEHNR and CDR2 is FQNEAQ (reference sequence). The CDR3 loop reads CASSRTSGGTSGDTQYF. CDR3 coding DNA: TGTGCCAGCAGCCGCACTAGCGGGGGAACTTCTGGGGATACGCAGTATTTT. The full variable domain, with the rest looked up from reference TRBV7-9 and TRBJ2-3, is DTGVSQNPRHKITKRGQNVTFRCDPISEHNRLYWYRQTLGQGPEFLTYFQNEAQLEKSRLLSDRFSAERPKGSFSTLEIQRTEQGDSAMYLCASSRTSGGTSGDTQYFGPGTRLTVL.

There are a few counts of this clone. J is TRBJ2-3 and V is TRBV19; 10 positions match TRBD2. CDR1 is LNHDA and CDR2 is SQIVND in the germline V gene (reference sequence). This CDR3 spans 16 amino acids. V was clipped by 4 bases and J by 4 bases; unmatched bases: 8. This CDR3 is CASSNRLAGGPDTQYF. In DNA form, the CDR3 reads TGTGCCAGTAGTAACCGGTTAGCGGGGGGTCCAGATACGCAGTATTTT.

This clone was detected a few times. The J gene is TRBJ1-2, the V gene TRBV6-5, with a tentative D call TRBD1 (5 bases). This CDR3 is built from 13 residues. CDR1 MNHEY and CDR2 SVGAGI come from the germline V gene. Trimming shortened V by 6 bases and J by 2 bases, and 10 bases separated the two germline ends. In nucleotides, the CDR3 is TGTGCCAGCAGACAGACAGCCAACTATGGCTACACCTTC. Encoded protein: CASRQTANYGYTF.

The V gene is TRBV5-1, the J gene TRBJ1-2, with 12 bases aligning to TRBD1. Germline-derived CDR1 and CDR2 are SGHRS and YFSETQ. V dropped 4 bases and J dropped 4; count of bases not matched to a gene: 8. The CDR3 contains 16 residues. The chain's CDR3 is CASSKGDRGLIYGYTF. Written as DNA, the CDR3 is TGCGCCAGCAGCAAGGGGGACAGGGGGCTGATCTATGGCTACACCTTC.

Concerning this clone: At one end, the junction sequence differs from germline, possibly due to a read error. This chain connects TRBV12-3 or TRBV12-4 to TRBJ1-2; D call uncertain. The CDR3 runs to 12 residues. CDR3 amino acids: CASTSPRGPAAF. The CDR3 DNA follows: TGTGCCAGCACCTCACCGAGAGGTCCCGCTGCCTTC.

The rearrangement uses TRBV2 and TRBJ2-1; 7 nucleotides align to TRBD2. V gave up 6 bases and J gave up 7 bases; unmatched junction bases: 18. The CDR3 spans 17 residues. Germline values: CDR1 SNHLY, CDR2 FYNNEI. CDR3 sequence reads: CASSGVSRGRVSNEQFF. The DNA of the CDR3 is TGTGCCAGCAGCGGAGTTTCTCGAGGGAGGGTTAGTAATGAGCAGTTCTTC. The entire variable domain, with the rest obtained from reference TRBV2 and TRBJ2-1, is as follows: EPEVTQTPSHQVTQMGQEVILRCVPISNHLYFYWYRQILGQKVEFLVSFYNNEISEKSEIFDDQFSVERPDGSNFTLKIRSTKLEDSAMYFCASSGVSRGRVSNEQFFGPGTRLTVL.

This chain uses TRBV7-3 with TRBJ2-1; 9 nucleotides line up with TRBD1. Germline loops: CDR1 SGHTA, CDR2 FQGTGA. The CDR3 contains 14 residues. V dropped 5 bases and J dropped 10; count of bases not matched to a gene: 9. For the CDR3, the DNA is TGTGCCAGCAGCACCGGGACAGGGTCTGGGGAGCAGTTCTTC. This translates into CASSTGTGSGEQFF.

This chain joins TRBV7-9 and TRBJ1-1; a weak D match, TRBD1 (5 bases). Germline CDR1 and CDR2: SEHNR and FQNEAQ (reference sequence). The CDR3 is made up of 13 amino acids. Trimming left V 5 bases short and J 1 base short, with 8 bases between. The DNA of the CDR3 is TGTGCCAGCAGCCGTACAGGGAACACTGAAGCTTTCTTT. This sequence encodes CASSRTGNTEAFF.

The rearrangement joins TRBV6-6 to TRBJ2-1, with 11 bases identical to TRBD2. V was clipped by 6 bases and J by 12 bases; unmatched bases: 10. CDR3 length: 14 amino acids. CDR1 is MNHNY and CDR2 is SVGAGI in the germline V gene (reference sequence). The CDR3 coding sequence is TGTGCCAGCAGCCCAACTAGCGGGAGAGAGGCGCAGTTCTTC. It specifies CASSPTSGREAQFF.

This clone was picked up a small number of times. The chain couples TRBV18 to TRBJ2-7, with D perhaps TRBD2 (5 bases). V lost 3 bases, J lost 2 bases, and 11 bases lay in between. This CDR3 comprises 14 residues. Germline lookup yields CDR1 KGHSH and CDR2 LQKENI. The CDR3 DNA reads TGTGCCAGCTCACCTCCGGGATACACCTACGAGCAGTACTTC. Its translation is CASSPPGYTYEQYF.

The chain recombines TRBV7-2 with TRBJ1-2; D not certain. CDR3 length equals 14 residues. Germline V lookup: CDR1 SGHTA, CDR2 FQGNSA. Trimming took off 1 base at V and 8 bases at J, with 14 bases between the two ends. CDR3 sequence reads: CASSLDSATGGYTF. In DNA, the CDR3 is TGTGCCAGCAGCTTAGACTCCGCGACGGGGGGCTACACCTTC.

The genes are TRBV24-1 and TRBJ2-3, with a weak D call TRBD2 (6 bases). This CDR3 contains 15 residues. V lost 4 bases to trimming and J lost 1 base, with 11 bases between them. The germline V gene has CDR1 KGHDR and CDR2 SFDVKD. The chain's CDR3 is CATSESGLRTDTQYF. The CDR3 DNA follows: TGTGCCACCAGTGAGTCGGGACTTCGCACAGATACGCAGTATTTT.

The chain recombines TRBV19 with TRBJ1-2; D ambiguous. V was clipped by 2 bases and J by 11 bases, with 18 bases between them. Germline V gene data show CDR1 as LNHDA and CDR2 as SQIVND (reference sequence). CDR3 size: 14 residues. The CDR3 spells CASSIKVPGSSYTF. Here the CDR3 DNA reads TGTGCCAGTAGTATAAAGGTTCCGGGATCGTCTTACACCTTC.

V is TRBV19 and J is TRBJ1-2; D is ambiguous. Germline lookup yields CDR1 LNHDA and CDR2 SQIVND (reference sequence). The CDR3 spans 11 residues. The germline V and J ends were trimmed by 10 bases and 4 bases, with 10 bases remaining between them. CDR3 DNA: TGTGCCACTCGAGAGTTCTATGGCTACACCTTC. This sequence encodes CATREFYGYTF.

This chain joins TRBV4-3 and TRBJ1-4; D remains ambiguous. The CDR3 has 14 amino acids. V was shortened by 2 bases and J by 5 bases, with 9 bases between the two germline ends. Germline V lookup: CDR1 LGHNA, CDR2 YSLEER. The CDR3 nucleotides read TGCGCCAGCAGCCAATTACAAGTAAATGAAAAACTGTTTTTT. It codes for CASSQLQVNEKLFF.

The chain employs TRBV2 and TRBJ1-1; no clear D gene. Between the trimmed V and J ends, which lost 4 bases and 1 base, there was a span of 7 bases. The germline CDR1 and CDR2 sequences are SNHLY and FYNNEI. This CDR3 region has 13 residues. The CDR3 nucleotides are TGTGCCAGCAGTGTTTTCGGGAACACTGAAGCTTTCTTT. Translating gives CASSVFGNTEAFF.

The J gene is TRBJ2-7, the V gene TRBV27; 8 bases align to TRBD2. CDR3 length equals 13 residues. V shed 6 bases, J shed 3 bases, and the junction held 4 bases outside the gene matches. Germline-derived CDR1 and CDR2 are MNHEY and SMNVEV (reference sequence). The DNA for the CDR3 is TGTGCCAGCAGGATAGCGGGAAGCTACGAGCAGTACTTC. This sequence encodes CASRIAGSYEQYF.

This clone was counted a few times. J is TRBJ1-1 and V is TRBV29-1; D unresolved. Germline V lookup: CDR1 SQVTM, CDR2 ANQGSEA. The CDR3 has 12 residues. Trimming took 4 bases from V and 6 from J, leaving 12 bases between them. CDR3 bases: TGCAGCGTTGTCCCGGTCATCGCTGAAGCTTTCTTT. Translating it yields CSVVPVIAEAFF. Combining the CDR3 with reference TRBV29-1 and TRBJ1-1 gives the whole variable domain SAVISQKPSRDICQRGTSLTIQCQVDSQVTMMFWYRQQPGQSLTLIATANQGSEATYESGFVIDKFPISRPNLTFSTLTVSNMSPEDSSIYLCSVVPVIAEAFFGQGTRLTVV.

J is TRBJ1-1 and V is TRBV7-3, with D hard to call. Trimming took off 3 bases at V and 10 bases at J, with 24 bases between the two ends. Germline-derived CDR1 and CDR2 are SGHTA and FQGTGA. The CDR3 runs 16 residues. CDR3 region: CASSFPGEATSEVAFF. The CDR3 DNA follows: TGTGCCAGCAGCTTCCCCGGGGAGGCAACCTCTGAAGTAGCTTTCTTT.

This chain joins TRBV19 and TRBJ1-1; D not certain. The CDR3 spans 14 residues. Germline assignment: CDR1 LNHDA and CDR2 SQIVND (reference sequence). V gave up 6 bases and J gave up 0 bases, with 11 bases separating them. In DNA, the CDR3 is TGTGCCAGTAGGGCAGGCTCTGTGAACACTGAAGCTTTCTTT. It encodes CASRAGSVNTEAFF.

V gene TRBV11-3 combines with J gene TRBJ1-2, with D perhaps matching TRBD1 (6 bases). V lost 7 bases to trimming and J lost 3 bases, with 18 bases between them. This CDR3 spans 15 amino acids. In germline, CDR1 is SGHNT, CDR2 YENEEA. The CDR3 sequence: CASIMAGGRHYGYTF. CDR3 nucleotide sequence: TGTGCCAGCATTATGGCGGGGGGGCGGCACTATGGCTACACCTTC.

The J gene is TRBJ2-5, the V gene TRBV28; D perhaps matches TRBD1 (5 bases). V was pared by 3 bases and J by 0 bases, with 8 bases between. Germline V gene sequence: CDR1 MDHEN, CDR2 SYDVKM. The CDR3 has 14 amino acids. The chain's CDR3 is CASSFWTNQETQYF. CDR3 DNA: TGTGCCAGCAGTTTTTGGACAAACCAAGAGACCCAGTACTTC.